This T cell receptor beta chain originates from a study of OX40 agonist ivuxolimab in advanced cancers. Trimming at V came to 3 bases and at J to 5 bases, leaving 13 bases not matched to a gene. This CDR3 spans 17 amino acids. CDR1 and CDR2 from the germline V gene are GTSNPN and SVGIG (reference sequence). The study's findings and limits: Expanded clones were, on average, more numerous in CD8+ T cells than in CD4+.

On this clone itself: Its antigen is not known.

Some clones are missing from TCRdb's copy, which holds only in-frame ones; the method was immunoSEQ multiplex PCR. The table records about 120,000 clones, around 89% of them present only once. Collection of blood occurred at baseline, at cycle 4 day 1, and at cycle 7 day 1. J is TRBJ1-2 and V is TRBV30, with TRBD1 matching over 12 bases. This clonotype originated in an adult with an advanced solid tumor such as melanoma, head and neck, liver or kidney cancer. This specimen consisted of CD4+ or CD8+ T cells sorted from blood, obtained in a trial of the OX40 agonist ivuxolimab. The CDR3 region has the DNA TGTGCCTGGAGCCTTGGCTCGGCGGGACAGGGGGCTTATGGCTACACCTTC. It translates to CAWSLGSAGQGAYGYTF.